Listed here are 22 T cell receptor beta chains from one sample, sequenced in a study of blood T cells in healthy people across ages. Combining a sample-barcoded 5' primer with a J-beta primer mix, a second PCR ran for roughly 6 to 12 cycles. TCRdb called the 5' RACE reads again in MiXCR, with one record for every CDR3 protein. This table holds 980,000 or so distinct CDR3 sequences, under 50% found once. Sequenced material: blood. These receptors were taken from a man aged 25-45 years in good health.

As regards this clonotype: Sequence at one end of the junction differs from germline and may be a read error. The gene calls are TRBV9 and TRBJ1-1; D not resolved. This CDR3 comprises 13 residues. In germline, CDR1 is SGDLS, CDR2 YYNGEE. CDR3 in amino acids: CASSAHKNTEASF. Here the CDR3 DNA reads TGTGCCAGCAGCGCCCACAAGAACACTGAAGCTTCCTTT.

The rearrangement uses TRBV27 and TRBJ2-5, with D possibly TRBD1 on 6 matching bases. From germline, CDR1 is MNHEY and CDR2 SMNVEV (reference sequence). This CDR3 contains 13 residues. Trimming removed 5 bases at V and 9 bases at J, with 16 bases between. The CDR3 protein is CASSLSGDLAQYF. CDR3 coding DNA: TGTGCCAGCAGTCTCTCAGGGGACCTTGCCCAGTACTTC.

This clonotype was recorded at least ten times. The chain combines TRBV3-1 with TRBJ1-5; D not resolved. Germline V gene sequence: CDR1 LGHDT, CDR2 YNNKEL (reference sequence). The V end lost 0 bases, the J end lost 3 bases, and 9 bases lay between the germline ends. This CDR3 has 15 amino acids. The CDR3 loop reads CASSQDTLPNQPQHF. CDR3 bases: TGTGCCAGCAGCCAAGATACGCTTCCCAATCAGCCCCAGCATTTT.

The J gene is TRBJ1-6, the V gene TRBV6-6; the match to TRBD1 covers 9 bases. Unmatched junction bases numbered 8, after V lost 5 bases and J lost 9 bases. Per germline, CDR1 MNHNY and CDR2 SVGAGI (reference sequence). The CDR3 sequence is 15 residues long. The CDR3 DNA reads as TGTGCCAGCAGTAACCCCGGACAGGGGTCTTCACCCCTCCACTTT. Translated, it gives CASSNPGQGSSPLHF.

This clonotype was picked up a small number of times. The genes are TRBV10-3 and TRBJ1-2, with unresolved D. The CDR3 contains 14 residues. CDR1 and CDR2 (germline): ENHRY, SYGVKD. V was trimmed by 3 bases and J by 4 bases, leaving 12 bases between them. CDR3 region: CAISDPDQIYGYTF. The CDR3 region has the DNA TGTGCCATCAGTGACCCCGACCAGATCTATGGCTACACCTTC.

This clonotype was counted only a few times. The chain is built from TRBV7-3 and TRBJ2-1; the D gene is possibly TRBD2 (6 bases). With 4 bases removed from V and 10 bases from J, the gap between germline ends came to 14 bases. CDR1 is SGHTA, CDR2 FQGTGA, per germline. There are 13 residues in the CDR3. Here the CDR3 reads CASSSGGGAEQFF. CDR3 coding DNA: TGTGCCAGCAGCTCAGGAGGCGGGGCCGAGCAGTTCTTC.

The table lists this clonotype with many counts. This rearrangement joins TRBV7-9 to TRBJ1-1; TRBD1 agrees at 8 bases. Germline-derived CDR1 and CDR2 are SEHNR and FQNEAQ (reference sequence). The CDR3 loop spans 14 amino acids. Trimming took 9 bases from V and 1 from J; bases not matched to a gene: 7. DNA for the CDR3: TGTGCCAGTAACAGGGGGTCAACGAACACTGAAGCTTTCTTT. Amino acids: CASNRGSTNTEAFF.

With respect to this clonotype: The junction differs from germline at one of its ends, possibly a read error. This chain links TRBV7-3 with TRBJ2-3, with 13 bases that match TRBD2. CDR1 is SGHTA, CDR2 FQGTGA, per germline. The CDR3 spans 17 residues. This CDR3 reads CASSPQLAGGRTDTQYF. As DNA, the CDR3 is TGTGCCAGCAGCCCCCAACTAGCGGGGGGGCGCACTGATACGCAGTATTTT.

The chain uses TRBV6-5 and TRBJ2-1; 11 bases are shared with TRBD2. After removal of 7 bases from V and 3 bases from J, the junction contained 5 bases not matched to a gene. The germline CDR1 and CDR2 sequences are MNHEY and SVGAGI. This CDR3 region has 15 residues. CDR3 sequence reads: CASTSGTSGYNEQFF. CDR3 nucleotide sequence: TGTGCCAGCACCTCCGGGACTAGCGGCTACAATGAGCAGTTCTTC.

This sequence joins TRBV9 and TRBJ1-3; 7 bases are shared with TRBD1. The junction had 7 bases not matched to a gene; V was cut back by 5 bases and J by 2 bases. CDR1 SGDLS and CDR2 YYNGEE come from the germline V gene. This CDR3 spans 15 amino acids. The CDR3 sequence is CASSLSGTAGNTIYF. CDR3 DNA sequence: TGTGCCAGCAGTCTGAGCGGGACAGCTGGAAACACCATATATTTT.

CDR3 region: CASRKTRNEQFF. The DNA for the CDR3 is TGTGCCAGCAGGAAGACCAGGAACGAGCAGTTCTTC. The gene calls are TRBV12-3 or TRBV12-4 and TRBJ2-1; D uncertain. Trimming took off 6 bases at V and 10 bases at J, with 13 bases between the two ends. The CDR3 contains 12 residues.

The DNA of the CDR3 is TGTGCCAGCAGCAAAGGTCTGGGTGAGGGCCTCGGTATCCTCGGTGGCTACACCTTC. Protein: CASSKGLGEGLGILGGYTF. This chain links TRBV21-1 with TRBJ1-2. TRBV21-1 is listed as a pseudogene. The CDR3 is 19 amino acids.

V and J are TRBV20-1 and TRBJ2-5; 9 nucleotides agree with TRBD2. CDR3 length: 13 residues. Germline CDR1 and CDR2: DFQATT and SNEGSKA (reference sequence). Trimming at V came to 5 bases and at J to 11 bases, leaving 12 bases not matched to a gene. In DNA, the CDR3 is TGCAGTGCTCTCCTGCGGGGGGGCCGCGGGCAGTACTTC. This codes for CSALLRGGRGQYF.

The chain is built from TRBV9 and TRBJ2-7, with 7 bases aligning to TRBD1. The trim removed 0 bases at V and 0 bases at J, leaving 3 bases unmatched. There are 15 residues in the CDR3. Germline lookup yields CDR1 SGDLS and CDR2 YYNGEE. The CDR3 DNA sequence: TGTGCCAGCAGCGTAGGACAGGGATTCTCCTACGAGCAGTACTTC. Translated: CASSVGQGFSYEQYF.

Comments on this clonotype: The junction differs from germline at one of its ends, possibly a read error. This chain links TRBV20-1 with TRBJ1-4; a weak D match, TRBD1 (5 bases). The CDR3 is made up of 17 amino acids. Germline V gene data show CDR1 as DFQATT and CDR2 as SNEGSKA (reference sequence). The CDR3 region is CSTSSMRLGRINEKLFF. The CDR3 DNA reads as TGCAGTACTAGTTCTATGCGCCTGGGACGGATTAATGAAAAACTGTTTTTT.

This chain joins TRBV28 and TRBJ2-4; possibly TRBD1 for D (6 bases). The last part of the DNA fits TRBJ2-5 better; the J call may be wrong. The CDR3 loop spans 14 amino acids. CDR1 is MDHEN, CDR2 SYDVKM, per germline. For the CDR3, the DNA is TGTGCCAGCAGTTTACATGACAGGCGAGAGACCCAGTACTTC. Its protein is CASSLHDRRETQYF.

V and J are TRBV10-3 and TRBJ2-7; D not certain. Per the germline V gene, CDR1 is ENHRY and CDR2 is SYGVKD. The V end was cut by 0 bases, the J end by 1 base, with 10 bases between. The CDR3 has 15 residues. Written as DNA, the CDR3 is TGTGCCATCAGTGAGTCCCCGGGCCCTTCCTACGAGCAGTACTTC. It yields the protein CAISESPGPSYEQYF.

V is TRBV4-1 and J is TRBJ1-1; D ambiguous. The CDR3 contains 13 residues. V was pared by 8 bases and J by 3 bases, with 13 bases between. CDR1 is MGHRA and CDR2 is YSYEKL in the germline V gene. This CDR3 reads CASSTLVDTEAFF. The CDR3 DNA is TGCGCCAGCTCCACGCTGGTCGACACTGAAGCTTTCTTT.

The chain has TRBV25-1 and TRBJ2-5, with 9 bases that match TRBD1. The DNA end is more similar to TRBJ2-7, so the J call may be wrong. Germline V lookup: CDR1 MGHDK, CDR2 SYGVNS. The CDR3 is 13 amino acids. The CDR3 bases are TGTGCCAGCACGGACAGGGGTGCGAACGAGCAGTACTTC. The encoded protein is CASTDRGANEQYF.

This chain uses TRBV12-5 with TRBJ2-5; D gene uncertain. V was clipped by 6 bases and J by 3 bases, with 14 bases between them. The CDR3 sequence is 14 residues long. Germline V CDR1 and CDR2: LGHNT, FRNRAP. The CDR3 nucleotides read TGTGCTAGTGGCCTGGGCAGCCCCGAAGAGACCCAGTACTTC. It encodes CASGLGSPEETQYF.

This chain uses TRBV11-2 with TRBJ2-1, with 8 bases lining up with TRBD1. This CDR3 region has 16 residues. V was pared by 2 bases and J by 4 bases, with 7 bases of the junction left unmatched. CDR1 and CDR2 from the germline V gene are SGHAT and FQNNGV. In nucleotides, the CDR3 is TGTGCCAGCAGCTTATCCCCGGGACAGGTATACAATGAGCAGTTCTTC. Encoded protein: CASSLSPGQVYNEQFF. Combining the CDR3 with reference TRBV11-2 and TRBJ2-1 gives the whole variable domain EAGVAQSPRYKIIEKRQSVAFWCNPISGHATLYWYQQILGQGPKLLIQFQNNGVVDDSQLPKDRFSAERLKGVDSTLKIQPAKLEDSAVYLCASSLSPGQVYNEQFFGPGTRLTVL.

DNA for the CDR3: TGCAGTGCTCCCGGGACTAGCGCAAACAATGAGCAGTTCTTC. Its protein product is CSAPGTSANNEQFF. The J gene is TRBJ2-1, the V gene TRBV20-1, with TRBD2 identical over 10 bases. Trimming cost V 5 bases and J 5 bases; bases outside gene matches: 6. This CDR3 is 14 amino acids long. Germline lookup yields CDR1 DFQATT and CDR2 SNEGSKA (reference sequence).